The clone carrying this T cell receptor (beta chain) was detected a few times. Its antigen is currently unknown. Between the trimmed V and J ends, which lost 4 bases and 2 bases, there was a span of 12 bases. The V gene's germline CDR1 is MGHRA and CDR2 YSYEKL. This CDR3 contains 14 residues. The entry originates in a study of cytomegalovirus exposure and HLA in healthy donors. Across the whole study: Around 78 million unique TCR sequences came from HLA-typed donors in an early release. Overall study results and limits: Follow-up analysis found HLA locus-dependent TCR association rates, highest for DRB1 and lowest for HLA-C. V- and J-gene trimming of TCR beta was linked (in a later analysis) to a missense DCLRE1C variant. In a later analysis, an Asian-associated ancestry cluster reportedly showed fewer N-insertions than the approximately 640-donor mean.

Researchers ran the PCR with 60 Vbeta and 13 Jbeta primers. Here immunoSEQ multiplex PCR was the method, and the copy in TCRdb shows in-frame clones only, minus some. The sample includes approximately 110,000 clones, 15% to 17% of them seen just once. This TCR was sampled from a woman aged 18-35 years in good health and CMV-seronegative. V usage is TRBV4-1 and J usage is TRBJ2-7; D is perhaps TRBD1 (5 bases). The sequencing input was PBMCs. CDR3 loop: CASSPGPDTYEQYF. The CDR3 coding sequence is TGCGCCAGCAGCCCCGGGCCGGACACCTACGAGCAGTACTTC.